The clone carrying this T cell receptor (beta chain) is judged medium-sized. Its antigen is undetermined. This specimen comes from a study of T-cell reconstitution after alpha-beta-depleted transplantation in children. The study, taken as a whole, reports: Some patients showed high day-60 TCRbeta diversity, which derived from surviving recipient T cells and thymic progenitors.

During its preparation, the TCRbeta library received unique molecular identifiers. TCRdb reprocessed the PCR reads with MiXCR, giving one entry per CDR3 protein. The sample lists just under 150,000 distinct CDR3 sequences, about 8.8% occurring once. The CDR3 runs 16 residues. Germline CDR1 SGHTA, CDR2 FQGNSA. The V gene end was trimmed by 2 bases and the J gene end by 5 bases; junction bases not matched to a gene: 11. The source is a female patient aged 2-9 years who had a stem cell transplant for congenital amegakaryocytic thrombocytopenia, so the T cells may come from the graft donor. The chain joins TRBV7-2 to TRBJ2-7, with 8 bases matching TRBD2. The starting material was PBMCs, mostly from graft donor cells, obtained 180 days after TCRalphabeta/CD19-depleted stem cell transplant. The DNA of the CDR3 is TGTGCCAGCAGCTTAACCGGGACTAGGTTGGTGCACGAGCAGTACTTC. Encoded protein: CASSLTGTRLVHEQYF.